Below are 30 T cell receptor beta chains sequenced from a single sample in a study of human T cells and chemical hapten exposure. MiXCR, run by TCRdb on the RACE reads, gives a single entry per CDR3 protein. Of tens of thousands of distinct CDR3 sequences in the sample, about 9.3% were seen once. As to time point: patch test 2, 6 weeks after DPC sensitization. Treatment of the sample: therapeutic diphenylcyclopropenone sensitization with weekly scalp DPC. Source: whole blood, taken in connection with sensitization to the hapten diphenylcyclopropenone (DPC). The receptors were sampled from a woman aged 45-60 years with alopecia areata. Some clones in this sample may be carry-over from other donors' samples.

This clonotype appeared many times. The gene calls are TRBV2 and TRBJ1-2; 7 bases agree with TRBD1. The CDR3 runs 14 residues. Trimming removed 6 bases from V and 0 bases from J; junction bases left unmatched: 4. Germline CDR1 is SNHLY and CDR2 is FYNNEI. The DNA for the CDR3 is TGTGCCAGCAGAGGGACAGTCACTAACTATGGCTACACCTTC. This encodes CASRGTVTNYGYTF.

The genes are TRBV20-1 and TRBJ2-3; D unresolved. Trimming removed 4 bases at V and 0 bases at J, with 2 bases between. This CDR3 is built from 11 residues. Germline V CDR1 and CDR2: DFQATT, SNEGSKA (reference sequence). The CDR3 DNA reads as TGCAGTGCTACCAGCACAGATACGCAGTATTTT. Amino acid sequence: CSATSTDTQYF.

There are many counts of this clonotype. This sequence joins TRBV5-1 and TRBJ2-3; no firm D call. The CDR3 is 15 residues long. V was cut by 3 bases and J by 6 bases, with 17 bases left in between. Germline CDR1 and CDR2: SGHRS and YFSETQ. The CDR3, as DNA: TGCGCCAGCAGCTCGCCCTATAACATCTCGGATACGCAGTATTTT. Protein product: CASSSPYNISDTQYF.

The table lists this clonotype with many counts. The chain employs TRBV29-1 and TRBJ1-1; 10 bases map to TRBD1. Germline V CDR1 and CDR2: SQVTM, ANQGSEA. CDR3 length equals 11 residues. Unmatched junction bases numbered 4, after V lost 7 bases and J lost 8 bases. In DNA form, the CDR3 reads TGCAGCGGTTCGACAGGGGGCGAAGCTTTCTTT. It encodes CSGSTGGEAFF.

This rearrangement joins TRBV3-1 to TRBJ2-1; maybe TRBD2 (5 bases). Germline assignment: CDR1 LGHDT and CDR2 YNNKEL (reference sequence). The CDR3 spans 15 residues. Trimming took 0 bases from V and 1 from J, leaving 7 bases between them. The CDR3 DNA reads as TGTGCCAGCAGCCAAGAAGCGGCGTCCTACAATGAGCAGTTCTTC. Its protein is CASSQEAASYNEQFF.

This clonotype was recorded at least ten times. This chain uses TRBV29-1 with TRBJ2-2; 7 bases align to TRBD1. The V and J ends lost 7 bases and 6 bases, in that order; junction bases with no gene match: 8. Germline V gene data show CDR1 as SQVTM and CDR2 as ANQGSEA. The CDR3 is made up of 13 amino acids. In DNA, the CDR3 is TGCAGCGCCAGACAGGGTTCCTCCGGGGAGCTGTTTTTT. Its protein is CSARQGSSGELFF.

This clonotype was seen many times. The rearrangement links TRBV4-2 to TRBJ1-1; weak D call: TRBD1 (5 bases). Trimming cost V 0 bases and J 3 bases, with 11 bases left between them. CDR1 and CDR2 (germline): LGHNA, YNFKEQ. CDR3 size: 15 residues. In nucleotides, the CDR3 is TGTGCCAGCAGCCAAGAGGTGAGCAGGGACACTGAAGCTTTCTTT. Protein sequence: CASSQEVSRDTEAFF.

Ten or more counts support this clonotype. The chain couples TRBV2 to TRBJ1-5; D remains ambiguous. This CDR3 is built from 18 residues. Trimming removed 5 bases from V and 0 bases from J, with 20 bases in between. The V gene's germline CDR1 is SNHLY and CDR2 FYNNEI. CDR3: CASSHSTAVLDSNQPQHF. CDR3 DNA: TGTGCCAGCAGTCACTCAACGGCAGTCTTAGATAGCAATCAGCCCCAGCATTTT. The whole variable domain, remainder taken from reference TRBV2 and TRBJ1-5, is EPEVTQTPSHQVTQMGQEVILRCVPISNHLYFYWYRQILGQKVEFLVSFYNNEISEKSEIFDDQFSVERPDGSNFTLKIRSTKLEDSAMYFCASSHSTAVLDSNQPQHFGDGTRLSIL.

The V call is TRBV19, the J call TRBJ1-1; D ambiguous. V lost 3 bases, J lost 1 base, and 12 bases lay in between. Germline V gene data show CDR1 as LNHDA and CDR2 as SQIVND (reference sequence). CDR3 length equals 15 residues. The CDR3 DNA follows: TGTGCCAGTAGTATGGAAGGCCCCAGGAACACTGAAGCTTTCTTT. This gives the protein CASSMEGPRNTEAFF.

V gene TRBV10-3 combines with J gene TRBJ2-1; 11 nucleotides align to TRBD2. Germline CDR1 ENHRY, CDR2 SYGVKD. Trimming took 7 bases from V and 6 from J; bases not matched to a gene: 11. The CDR3 extends over 16 amino acids. Written as DNA, the CDR3 is TGTGCCATCACCATGACTAGCGGGGTGGTTTTCAATGAGCAGTTCTTC. Its translation is CAITMTSGVVFNEQFF.

CDR3: CASRTKGDTGELFF. For the CDR3, the DNA is TGTGCCAGCAGGACAAAGGGGGACACCGGGGAGCTGTTTTTT. The V and J genes are TRBV6-1 and TRBJ2-2, with a tentative D call TRBD1 (6 bases). Deletions cut 6 bases from V and 3 bases from J, with 11 bases between. Germline V CDR1 and CDR2: MNHNS, SASEGT. The CDR3 extends over 14 amino acids.

This clonotype was seen a handful of times. The gene calls are TRBV5-6 and TRBJ1-2; D not resolved. V was pared by 4 bases and J by 3 bases, with 10 bases between. Germline V CDR1 and CDR2: SGHDT, YYEEEE. CDR3 size: 13 residues. The CDR3 DNA follows: TGTGCCAGCAGCCCAGGACGGGACTATGGCTACACCTTC. Encoded protein: CASSPGRDYGYTF.

This clonotype was picked up many times. V usage is TRBV18 and J usage is TRBJ2-7; 10 nucleotides align to TRBD2. The CDR3 extends over 15 amino acids. Germline-derived CDR1 and CDR2 are KGHSH and LQKENI. The J segment lost 5 bases and the V segment lost 1 base, leaving 5 bases of the junction unmatched. CDR3 bases: TGTGCCAGCTCACCACAGCCTAGCGGGAGTGACGAGCAGTACTTC. Translated, it gives CASSPQPSGSDEQYF.

Ten or more counts support this clonotype. The chain combines TRBV12-3 or TRBV12-4 with TRBJ1-2; TRBD1 is a possible D gene (6 bases). This CDR3 is built from 15 residues. V dropped 6 bases and J dropped 3 bases, with 17 bases sitting between them. The CDR3 region has the DNA TGTGCCAGCAGCTTCGCCGGCGGGGGCGACTATGGCTACACCTTC. It is translated as CASSFAGGGDYGYTF.

Comments on this clonotype: A read error may produce the germline difference seen at one junction end. V is TRBV3-1 and J is TRBJ2-7; no clear D gene. CDR3 size: 15 residues. Germline V gives CDR1 LGHDT, CDR2 YNNKEL (reference sequence). The CDR3 spells CASGLWAAAHHEQYF. For the CDR3, the DNA is TGTGCCAGCGGGCTTTGGGCCGCAGCGCACCACGAGCAGTACTTT.

The chain couples TRBV27 to TRBJ2-1; 11 nucleotides line up with TRBD2. This CDR3 region has 15 residues. The junction had 8 bases not matched to a gene; V was cut back by 5 bases and J by 8 bases. Germline CDR1 reads MNHEY; CDR2 reads SMNVEV (reference sequence). The CDR3 region is CASSPLAGELDEQFF. The CDR3 region has the DNA TGTGCCAGCAGTCCACTAGCGGGAGAATTGGATGAGCAGTTCTTC.

In its sample, this clonotype was seen many times. This chain connects TRBV4-1 to TRBJ2-2, with D tentatively TRBD2 (5 bases). Germline-derived CDR1 and CDR2 are MGHRA and YSYEKL. This CDR3 contains 18 residues. Trimming removed 0 bases at V and 9 bases at J, with 23 bases between. CDR3 sequence: CASSQDPAGTAHLRELFF. Here the CDR3 DNA reads TGCGCCAGCAGCCAAGATCCGGCGGGCACTGCCCACCTCCGGGAGCTGTTTTTT.

There are many counts of this clonotype. The chain is built from TRBV14 and TRBJ2-5, with unresolved D. Germline values: CDR1 SGHDN, CDR2 FVKESK. V shed 0 bases and J shed 7 bases, with 0 bases lying between them. This CDR3 has 10 residues. The CDR3 loop reads CASSQETQYF. CDR3 bases: TGTGCCAGCAGCCAAGAGACCCAGTACTTC.

This clonotype was recorded at least ten times. The rearrangement joins TRBV20-1 to TRBJ2-7, with 9 bases identical to TRBD2. V gave up 3 bases and J gave up 3 bases; unmatched junction bases: 3. The CDR3 sequence is 13 residues long. In germline, CDR1 is DFQATT, CDR2 SNEGSKA (reference sequence). The DNA for the CDR3 is TGCAGTGCTAGTCTAGCGGGATTCTACGAGCAGTACTTC. This translates into CSASLAGFYEQYF.

Comments on this clonotype: A much larger clone lies a single base off, so this may be a read error. The rearrangement joins TRBV4-2 to TRBJ1-5, with D perhaps matching TRBD1 (5 bases). CDR3 size: 12 residues. CDR1 is LGHNA and CDR2 is YNFKEQ in the germline V gene. Trimming left V 4 bases short and J 13 bases short, with 14 bases between. The DNA of the CDR3 is TGTGCCAGCAGCCTAGGGGTCAGGGAACAGCATTTT. It specifies CASSLGVREQHF.

In this sample, this clonotype turned up many times. This rearrangement joins TRBV29-1 to TRBJ1-1; no reliable D call. Trimming removed 7 bases at V and 0 bases at J, with 6 bases between. The CDR3 is made up of 11 amino acids. The germline CDR1 and CDR2 sequences are SQVTM and ANQGSEA. Here the CDR3 DNA reads TGCAGCGCTACTATGAACACTGAAGCTTTCTTT. It is translated as CSATMNTEAFF.

This clonotype was seen ten or more times. V and J are TRBV6-6 and TRBJ2-2; 10 nucleotides match TRBD2. CDR1 is MNHNY and CDR2 is SVGAGI in the germline V gene (reference sequence). The CDR3 is 16 residues long. V shed 2 bases and J 6 bases; nucleotides not matched to a gene: 6. CDR3 residues: CASSYLASGSPGELFF. The CDR3 coding sequence is TGTGCCAGCAGTTACCTGGCTAGCGGGAGTCCCGGGGAGCTGTTTTTT.

This clonotype was seen repeatedly, ten times or more. The rearrangement joins TRBV27 to TRBJ2-1; 8 bases are shared with TRBD2. From germline, CDR1 is MNHEY and CDR2 SMNVEV (reference sequence). The V and J ends lost 6 bases and 12 bases, in that order; junction bases with no gene match: 13. The length of the CDR3 is 14 residues. CDR3 loop: CASRVAGSQRGQFF. The CDR3 nucleotides are TGTGCCAGCAGGGTAGCGGGATCTCAGCGAGGGCAGTTCTTC.

This clonotype was observed many times. As DNA, the CDR3 is TGTGCCAGCAGCCTTTCCAGGACCACAGATACGCAGTATTTT. This encodes CASSLSRTTDTQYF. The chain links TRBV7-6 to TRBJ2-3; D is ambiguous. Trimming left V 5 bases short and J 2 bases short, with 11 bases between. The CDR3 totals 14 residues. Germline lookup yields CDR1 SGHVS and CDR2 FNYEAQ.

The chain links TRBV3-1 to TRBJ1-3; 9 nucleotides agree with TRBD1. Germline lookup yields CDR1 LGHDT and CDR2 YNNKEL (reference sequence). The CDR3 is 16 residues long. The V segment lost 4 bases and the J segment 2 bases; nucleotides outside the gene matches: 6. The CDR3 region has the DNA TGTGCCAGCAGCCGAGGAGGGACAGGGCCTGGAAACACCATATATTTT. Protein product: CASSRGGTGPGNTIYF.

This clonotype has a handful of counts. The rearrangement links TRBV23-1 to TRBJ2-3, with D unresolved. TRBV23-1 is labeled an ORF, and its function is uncertain. The ends were cut back, 5 bases at V and 7 bases at J, with 13 bases in the middle. CDR3 size: 13 residues. CDR3 coding DNA: TGCGCCAGCAGTAAATGTCACCCTAATACGCAGTATTTT. This codes for CASSKCHPNTQYF.

This clonotype was detected many times. The V gene is TRBV4-2, the J gene TRBJ2-7; D is unresolved. Trimming stripped 6 bases from V and 2 bases from J, with 14 bases between. The germline CDR1 and CDR2 sequences are LGHNA and YNFKEQ. This CDR3 has 14 residues. The CDR3 region is CASSLVAGPYEQYF. The DNA for the CDR3 is TGTGCCAGCAGTCTTGTAGCCGGTCCCTACGAGCAGTACTTC.

This clonotype was seen more than once but under ten times. V and J are TRBV2 and TRBJ2-7, with 10 bases identical to TRBD1. This CDR3 has 14 amino acids. CDR1 and CDR2 (germline): SNHLY, FYNNEI. Trimming cost V 5 bases and J 7 bases; bases outside gene matches: 8. CDR3 region: CASSPTGGGEEQYF. The CDR3 nucleotides read TGTGCCAGCAGTCCGACAGGGGGCGGGGAAGAGCAGTACTTC.

This clonotype has more than one count but fewer than ten. The rearrangement links TRBV29-1 to TRBJ2-5; possibly TRBD1 for D (6 bases). V was cut by 7 bases and J by 5 bases, with 17 bases left in between. Germline CDR1 and CDR2: SQVTM and ANQGSEA. This CDR3 region has 13 residues. The CDR3 protein is CSAGHPEGETQYF. CDR3 coding DNA: TGCAGCGCGGGACACCCAGAAGGGGAGACCCAGTACTTC. Supplemented by reference TRBV29-1 and TRBJ2-5, the full variable domain reads SAVISQKPSRDICQRGTSLTIQCQVDSQVTMMFWYRQQPGQSLTLIATANQGSEATYESGFVIDKFPISRPNLTFSTLTVSNMSPEDSSIYLCSAGHPEGETQYFGPGTRLLVL.

This clonotype appeared a few times. The chain has TRBV5-1 and TRBJ2-7; 9 bases align to TRBD2. CDR3 size: 15 residues. Germline loops: CDR1 SGHRS, CDR2 YFSETQ. J lost 1 base, V lost 1 base, and 3 bases had no gene match. CDR3 loop: CASSLRSGRSYEQYF. The CDR3, as DNA: TGCGCCAGCAGCTTGAGAAGCGGGAGGTCCTACGAGCAGTACTTC.